The 9 T cell receptor beta chains below come from one sample, sequenced in a study of shared clonotypes between healthy human individuals. Some clones are missing from TCRdb's copy, which holds only in-frame ones; the method was immunoSEQ multiplex PCR. The sample consists of roughly 1.4 million clones, roughly 98.5% of them appearing once. The sequenced sample was naive CD4+ T cells sorted from blood. Sample subset: CD45RA+ positively selected. Receptors originate from a man aged 25-45 years in good health.

V is TRBV19 and J is TRBJ2-7; D is uncertain. V dropped 3 bases and J dropped 3 bases, with 9 bases sitting between them. The germline gives CDR1 LNHDA, CDR2 SQIVND (reference sequence). The CDR3 consists of 13 residues. The CDR3, as DNA: TGTGCCAGTAGTATGGGCGGTCGCTACGAGCAGTACTTC. Amino acids: CASSMGGRYEQYF. Drawing the rest from reference TRBV19 and TRBJ2-7, the complete variable domain is DGGITQSPKYLFRKEGQNVTLSCEQNLNHDAMYWYRQDPGQGLRLIYYSQIVNDFQKGDIAEGYSVSREKKESFPLTVTSAQKNPTAFYLCASSMGGRYEQYFGPGTRLTVT.

The chain combines TRBV7-3 with TRBJ2-5; D may be TRBD1 or TRBD2 (5 bases each). The CDR3 totals 13 residues. V gave up 6 bases and J gave up 3 bases, with 11 bases separating them. Germline loops: CDR1 SGHTA, CDR2 FQGTGA. The CDR3 region has the DNA TGTGCCAGCAGTACCGGGACCGAAGAGACCCAGTACTTC. Residues: CASSTGTEETQYF.

The chain is built from TRBV6-1 and TRBJ2-1; the match to TRBD2 covers 10 bases. Germline assignment: CDR1 MNHNS and CDR2 SASEGT. The CDR3 is 15 amino acids. Trimming removed 3 bases from V and 6 bases from J; junction bases left unmatched: 5. CDR3 loop: CASSDPGLAINEQFF. The CDR3 nucleotides are TGTGCCAGCAGTGACCCGGGACTAGCGATCAATGAGCAGTTCTTC.

The J gene is TRBJ1-1, the V gene TRBV18, with D perhaps matching TRBD1 (6 bases). The germline CDR1 and CDR2 sequences are KGHSH and LQKENI. CDR3 length: 16 residues. V lost 3 bases, J lost 2 bases, and 16 bases lay in between. The DNA of the CDR3 is TGTGCCAGCTCACCGTCCTGGGGGCCGGATAACACTGAAGCTTTCTTT. This translates into CASSPSWGPDNTEAFF.

This rearrangement joins TRBV9 to TRBJ1-2; D is ambiguous. CDR1 SGDLS and CDR2 YYNGEE come from the germline V gene. Trimming cost V 0 bases and J 6 bases, with 15 bases left between them. CDR3 size: 15 residues. CDR3 region: CASSVDPRGGDGYTF. Here the CDR3 DNA reads TGTGCCAGCAGCGTAGACCCCCGTGGTGGAGATGGCTACACCTTC.

This chain joins TRBV5-1 and TRBJ2-1; D might be TRBD2 (5 bases). The V end was cut by 0 bases, the J end by 6 bases, with 13 bases between. From germline, CDR1 is SGHRS and CDR2 YFSETQ. The CDR3 loop spans 15 amino acids. For the CDR3, the DNA is TGCGCCAGCAGCTTGGTTAGCGTTAATGGCAATGAGCAGTTCTTC. Residues: CASSLVSVNGNEQFF.

The chain recombines TRBV19 with TRBJ2-1; D is ambiguous. The CDR3 has 15 residues. CDR1 and CDR2 from the germline V gene are LNHDA and SQIVND (reference sequence). Between the trimmed V and J ends, which lost 1 base and 0 bases, there was a span of 7 bases. The chain's CDR3 is CASSIVRSSYNEQFF. The CDR3 DNA reads TGTGCCAGTAGTATAGTCCGGAGCTCCTACAATGAGCAGTTCTTC.

This clone was recorded once. The rearrangement uses TRBV28 and TRBJ2-5; tentatively, D is TRBD1 (5 bases). With 3 bases removed from V and 2 bases from J, the gap between germline ends came to 13 bases. CDR1 is MDHEN and CDR2 is SYDVKM in the germline V gene. The CDR3 extends over 15 amino acids. The CDR3 DNA sequence: TGTGCCAGCAGTTTCCAAGACAGCTATCAAGAGACCCAGTACTTC. Translation gives CASSFQDSYQETQYF.

CDR3 protein: CAIRDSYNQPQHF. CDR3 DNA: TGTGCCATCAGGGACAGTTACAATCAGCCCCAGCATTTT. The chain employs TRBV10-3 and TRBJ1-5, with D perhaps TRBD1 (6 bases). Germline V gene sequence: CDR1 ENHRY, CDR2 SYGVKD. The CDR3 is 13 residues long. V was shortened by 6 bases and J by 3 bases, with 9 bases between the two germline ends.